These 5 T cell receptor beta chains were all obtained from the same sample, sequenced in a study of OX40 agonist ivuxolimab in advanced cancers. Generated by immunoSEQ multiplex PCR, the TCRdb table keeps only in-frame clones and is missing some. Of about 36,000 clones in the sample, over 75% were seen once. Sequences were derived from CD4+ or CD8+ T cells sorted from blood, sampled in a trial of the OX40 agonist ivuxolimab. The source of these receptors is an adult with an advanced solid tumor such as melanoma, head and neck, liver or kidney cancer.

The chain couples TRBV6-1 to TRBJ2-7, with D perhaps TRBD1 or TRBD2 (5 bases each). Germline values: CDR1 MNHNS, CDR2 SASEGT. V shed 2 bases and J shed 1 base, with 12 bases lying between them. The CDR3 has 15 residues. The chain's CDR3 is CASSEKGPTSYEQYF. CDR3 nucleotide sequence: TGTGCCAGCAGTGAAAAGGGACCGACATCCTACGAGCAGTACTTC.

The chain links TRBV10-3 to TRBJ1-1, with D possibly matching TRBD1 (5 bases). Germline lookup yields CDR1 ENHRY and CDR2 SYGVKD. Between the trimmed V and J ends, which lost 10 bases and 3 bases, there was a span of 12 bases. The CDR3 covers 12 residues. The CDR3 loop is CATWGEDTEAFF. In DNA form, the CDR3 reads TGTGCCACCTGGGGGGAAGACACTGAAGCTTTCTTT.

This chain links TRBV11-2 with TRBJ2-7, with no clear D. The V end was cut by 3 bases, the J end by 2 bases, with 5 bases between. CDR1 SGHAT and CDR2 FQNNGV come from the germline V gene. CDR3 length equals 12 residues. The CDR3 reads CASSFDTYEQYF. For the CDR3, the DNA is TGTGCCAGCAGCTTCGACACCTACGAGCAGTACTTC.

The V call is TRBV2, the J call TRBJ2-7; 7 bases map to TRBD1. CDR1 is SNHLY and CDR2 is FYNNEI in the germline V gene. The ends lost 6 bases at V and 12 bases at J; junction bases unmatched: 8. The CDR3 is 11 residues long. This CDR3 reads CASSQDRYGYF. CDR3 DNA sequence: TGTGCCAGCAGCCAGGACAGGTACGGGTACTTC.

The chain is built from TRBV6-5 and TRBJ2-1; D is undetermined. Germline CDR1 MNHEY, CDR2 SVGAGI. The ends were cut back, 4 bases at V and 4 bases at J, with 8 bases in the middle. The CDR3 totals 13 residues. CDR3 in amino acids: CASSLAEYNEQFF. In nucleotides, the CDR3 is TGTGCCAGCAGTTTGGCGGAATACAATGAGCAGTTCTTC.